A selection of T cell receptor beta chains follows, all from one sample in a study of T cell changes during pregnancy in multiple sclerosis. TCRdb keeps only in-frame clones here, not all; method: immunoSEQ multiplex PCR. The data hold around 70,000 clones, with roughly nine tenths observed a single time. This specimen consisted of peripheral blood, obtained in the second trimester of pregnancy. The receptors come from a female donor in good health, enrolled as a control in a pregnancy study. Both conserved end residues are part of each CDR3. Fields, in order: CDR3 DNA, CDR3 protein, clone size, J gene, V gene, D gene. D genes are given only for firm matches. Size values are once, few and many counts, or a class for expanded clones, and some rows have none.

TGCAGCGTTCGAACGGGCACTGAAGCTTTCTTT CSVRTGTEAFF NA TRBJ1-1 TRBV29-1 NA
TGTGCCAGCAAGACAGGGGGCAAGGACGAGCAGTACTTC CASKTGGKDEQYF NA TRBJ2-7 TRBV6-5 TRBD1
TGTGCTAGTGGTTACGGACAGGGCACAGATACGCAGTATTTT CASGYGQGTDTQYF NA TRBJ2-3 TRBV12-5 TRBD1
TGTGCCAGCAGCCCCCTATCAGGGGTTGGCTCCTATAATTCACCCCTCCACTTT CASSPLSGVGSYNSPLHF NA TRBJ1-6 TRBV28 NA
TGTGCCAGTAGTATGGTTCAGGGGGCGCGTGGCTACACCTTC CASSMVQGARGYTF NA TRBJ1-2 TRBV19 TRBD1
TGTGCCAGCAGCCCCCGACAGGGGGCTTTGAGTGAAAAACTGTTTTTT CASSPRQGALSEKLFF NA TRBJ1-4 TRBV7-6 TRBD1
TGTGCCAGCAGCTCACGGACTAGCACCCTATACGAGCAGTACTTC CASSSRTSTLYEQYF NA TRBJ2-7 TRBV11-2 TRBD2
TGTGCCAGCAGCCTGGACAGGGCCGCTGAAGCTTTCTTT CASSLDRAAEAFF NA TRBJ1-1 TRBV6-5 TRBD1
TGTGCCAGCAGCTCGGGACATCCCCCCGGTGGCACTGAAGCTTTCTTT CASSSGHPPGGTEAFF NA TRBJ1-1 TRBV7-2 NA
TGTGCCAGCAGCCGACTTGGACAGGTCAATTCACCCCTCCACTTT CASSRLGQVNSPLHF few TRBJ1-6 TRBV6-5 TRBD1
TGTGCCAGCAGCGCCCGACAGGGGATGACTGAAGCTTTCTTT CASSARQGMTEAFF NA TRBJ1-1 TRBV7-2 TRBD1
TGTGCCTGGAGTGTAAGGAACAGGGCCATGAATCAGCCCCAGCATTTT CAWSVRNRAMNQPQHF NA TRBJ1-5 TRBV30 NA
TGCGCCAGCAGCTTGGGGCCACACAATGAGCAGTTCTTC CASSLGPHNEQFF NA TRBJ2-1 TRBV5-1 NA
TGCAGCGTTGTCCAGTGGGAGACCCAGTACTTC CSVVQWETQYF NA TRBJ2-5 TRBV29-1 NA
TGTGCCAGCAGTTTCCACACAGGGGTCATCACCTTC CASSFHTGVITF once TRBJ1-2 TRBV27 TRBD1